This passage covers 5 T cell receptor beta chains from one sample sequenced in a study of cytomegalovirus exposure and HLA in healthy donors. Sequenced by immunoSEQ multiplex PCR; TCRdb stores in-frame clones only, minus some. The sample consists of over 150,000 clones, around nine tenths of them appearing once. Material: PBMCs. Receptors originate from a man younger than 35 in good health and CMV-seropositive.

The J gene is TRBJ1-1, the V gene TRBV6-1; the match to TRBD1 covers 7 bases. This CDR3 comprises 13 residues. With V trimmed by 6 bases and J by 6 bases, 7 bases remained unmatched. Germline loops: CDR1 MNHNS, CDR2 SASEGT. The CDR3 DNA is TGTGCCAGCAGGATATTGGACAGGTCTGAAGCTTTCTTT. This sequence encodes CASRILDRSEAFF.

The rearrangement links TRBV6-5 to TRBJ1-2; 11 bases agree with TRBD1. V was pared by 0 bases and J by 4 bases, with 4 bases of the junction left unmatched. CDR1 is MNHEY and CDR2 is SVGAGI in the germline V gene. This CDR3 spans 16 amino acids. Here the CDR3 DNA reads TGTGCCAGCAGTTACTCGGGGACAGGGGGTCCCTATGGCTACACCTTC. Translated: CASSYSGTGGPYGYTF.

The chain has TRBV6-5 and TRBJ1-1; tentatively, D is TRBD1 (6 bases). This CDR3 contains 16 residues. In germline, CDR1 is MNHEY, CDR2 SVGAGI. The germline V and J ends were trimmed by 0 bases and 0 bases, with 11 bases remaining between them. The CDR3 sequence is CASSYSRGQLNTEAFF. DNA for the CDR3: TGTGCCAGCAGTTACTCGAGGGGACAACTGAACACTGAAGCTTTCTTT.

This clone was picked up a small number of times. V is TRBV19 and J is TRBJ1-3; D gene ambiguous. V was clipped by 3 bases and J by 7 bases, with 13 bases between them. This CDR3 contains 14 residues. Per germline, CDR1 LNHDA and CDR2 SQIVND (reference sequence). The CDR3 DNA sequence: TGTGCCAGTAGTATCGGCCTCACGAGGAACACCATATATTTT. This gives the protein CASSIGLTRNTIYF.

This sequence joins TRBV11-2 and TRBJ2-7; 12 nucleotides align to TRBD1. Per the germline V gene, CDR1 is SGHAT and CDR2 is FQNNGV. The trim removed 4 bases at V and 4 bases at J, leaving 8 bases unmatched. The CDR3 consists of 16 residues. The CDR3 sequence is CASSSMGQGASYEQYF. The CDR3 DNA is TGTGCCAGCAGCTCGATGGGACAGGGGGCGAGTTACGAGCAGTACTTC.